Reported below is one T cell receptor (beta chain). Its antigen is not identified. The data derive from a study of response to subunit inactivated influenza vaccine. Findings and limits, study-wide: Each seasonal influenza vaccination recruits few new T cells, the authors suggested.

TCRdb fed the RT-PCR reads into MiXCR, producing one record per CDR3 protein. The sample contains hundreds of thousands of distinct CDR3 sequences, 6% to 9% of which appear only once. V was shortened by 4 bases and J by 1 base, with 8 bases between the two germline ends. The germline V gene has CDR1 ENHRY and CDR2 SYGVKD. This CDR3 comprises 13 residues. This clonotype was sampled from a man aged 45-69 years who received an inactivated influenza vaccine. Sequenced material: PBMCs from blood, taken less than 30 months after vaccination. The chain couples TRBV10-3 to TRBJ2-7; D is ambiguous. CDR3 nucleotide sequence: TGTGCCATCAGTGTTCCGGATTCCTACGAGCAGTACTTC. As protein: CAISVPDSYEQYF.